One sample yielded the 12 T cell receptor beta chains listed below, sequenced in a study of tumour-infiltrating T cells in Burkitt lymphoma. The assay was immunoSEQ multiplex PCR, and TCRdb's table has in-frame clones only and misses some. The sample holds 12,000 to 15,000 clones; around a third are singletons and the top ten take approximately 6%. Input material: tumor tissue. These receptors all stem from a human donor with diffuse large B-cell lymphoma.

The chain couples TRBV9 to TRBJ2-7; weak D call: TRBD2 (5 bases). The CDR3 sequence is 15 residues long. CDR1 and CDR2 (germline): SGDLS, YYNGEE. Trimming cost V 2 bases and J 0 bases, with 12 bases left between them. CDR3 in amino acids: CASSVASSSSYEQYF. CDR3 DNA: TGTGCCAGCAGCGTGGCTAGCAGTAGCTCCTACGAGCAGTACTTC. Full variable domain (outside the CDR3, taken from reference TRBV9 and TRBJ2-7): DSGVTQTPKHLITATGQRVTLRCSPRSGDLSVYWYQQSLDQGLQFLIQYYNGEERAKGNILERFSAQQFPDLHSELNLSSLELGDSALYFCASSVASSSSYEQYFGPGTRLTVT.

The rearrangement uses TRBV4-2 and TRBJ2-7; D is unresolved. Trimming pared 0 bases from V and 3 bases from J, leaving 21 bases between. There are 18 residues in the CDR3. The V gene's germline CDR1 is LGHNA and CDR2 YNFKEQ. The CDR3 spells CASSQDLGRAIEFYEQYF. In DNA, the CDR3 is TGTGCCAGCAGCCAAGACTTAGGTAGGGCGATCGAATTCTACGAGCAGTACTTC.

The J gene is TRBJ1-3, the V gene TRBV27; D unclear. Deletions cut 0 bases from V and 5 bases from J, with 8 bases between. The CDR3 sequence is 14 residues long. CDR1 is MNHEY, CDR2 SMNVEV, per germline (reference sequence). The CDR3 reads CASSLSGNRNTIYF. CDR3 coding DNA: TGTGCCAGCAGTTTATCCGGGAATCGAAACACCATATATTTT.

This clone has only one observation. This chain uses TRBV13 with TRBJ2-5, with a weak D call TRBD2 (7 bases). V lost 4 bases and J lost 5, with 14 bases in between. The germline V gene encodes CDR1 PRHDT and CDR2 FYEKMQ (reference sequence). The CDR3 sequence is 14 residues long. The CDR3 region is CASSSAGEGETQYF. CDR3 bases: TGTGCCAGCAGCTCCGCAGGGGAGGGGGAGACCCAGTACTTC.

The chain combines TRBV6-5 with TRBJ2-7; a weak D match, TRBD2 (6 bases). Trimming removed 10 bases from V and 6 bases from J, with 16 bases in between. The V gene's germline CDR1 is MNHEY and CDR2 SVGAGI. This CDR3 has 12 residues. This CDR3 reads CATGRGLGEQYF. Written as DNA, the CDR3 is TGTGCCACCGGCCGGGGGTTGGGCGAGCAGTACTTC.

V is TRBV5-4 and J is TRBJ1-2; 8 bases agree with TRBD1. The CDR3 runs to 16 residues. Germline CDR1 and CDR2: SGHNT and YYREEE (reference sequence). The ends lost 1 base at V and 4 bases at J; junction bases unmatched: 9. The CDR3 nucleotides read TGTGCCAGCAGCTTGCCAGGACAGGGTCGGAGCTATGGCTACACCTTC. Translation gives CASSLPGQGRSYGYTF. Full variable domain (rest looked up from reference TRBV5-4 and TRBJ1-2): ETGVTQSPTHLIKTRGQQVTLRCSSQSGHNTVSWYQQALGQGPQFIFQYYREEENGRGNFPPRFSGLQFPNYSSELNVNALELDDSALYLCASSLPGQGRSYGYTFGSGTRLTVV.

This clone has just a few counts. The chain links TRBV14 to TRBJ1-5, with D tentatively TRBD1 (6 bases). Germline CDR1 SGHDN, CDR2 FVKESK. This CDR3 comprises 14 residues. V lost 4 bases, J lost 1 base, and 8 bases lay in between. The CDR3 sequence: CASSPDRSNQPQHF. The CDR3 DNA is TGTGCCAGCAGCCCCGACAGGAGCAATCAGCCCCAGCATTTT. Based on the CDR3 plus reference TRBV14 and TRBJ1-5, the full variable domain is EAGVTQFPSHSVIEKGQTVTLRCDPISGHDNLYWYRRVMGKEIKFLLHFVKESKQDESGMPNNRFLAERTGGTYSTLKVQPAELEDSGVYFCASSPDRSNQPQHFGDGTRLSIL.

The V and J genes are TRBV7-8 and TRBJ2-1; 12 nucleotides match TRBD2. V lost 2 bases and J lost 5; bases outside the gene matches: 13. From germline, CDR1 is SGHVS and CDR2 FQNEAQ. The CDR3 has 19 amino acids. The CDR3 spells CASSLITRTSGRRNNEQFF. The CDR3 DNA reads TGTGCCAGCAGCTTAATTACTAGAACTAGCGGGAGGAGAAACAATGAGCAGTTCTTC.

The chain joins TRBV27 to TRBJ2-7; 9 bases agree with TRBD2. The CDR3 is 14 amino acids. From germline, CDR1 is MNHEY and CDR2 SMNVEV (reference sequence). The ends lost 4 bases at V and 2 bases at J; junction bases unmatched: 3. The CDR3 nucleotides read TGTGCCAGCAGTTCGGGACTAGCCGCCTACGAGCAGTACTTC. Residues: CASSSGLAAYEQYF.

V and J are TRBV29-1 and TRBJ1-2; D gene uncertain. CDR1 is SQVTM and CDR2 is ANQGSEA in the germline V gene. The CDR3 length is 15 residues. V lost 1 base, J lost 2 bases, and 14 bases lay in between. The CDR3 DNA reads TGCAGCGTTGAAGTAAATTGGATAGGGAACTATGGCTACACCTTC. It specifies CSVEVNWIGNYGYTF. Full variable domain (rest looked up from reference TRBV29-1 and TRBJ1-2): SAVISQKPSRDICQRGTSLTIQCQVDSQVTMMFWYRQQPGQSLTLIATANQGSEATYESGFVIDKFPISRPNLTFSTLTVSNMSPEDSSIYLCSVEVNWIGNYGYTFGSGTRLTVV.

CDR3 protein: CASSPAAGGAYGYTF. The CDR3 DNA follows: TGTGCCAGCAGTCCCGCTGCAGGTGGGGCTTATGGCTACACCTTC. V and J are TRBV6-6 and TRBJ1-2, with D perhaps TRBD1 (5 bases). The germline gives CDR1 MNHNY, CDR2 SVGAGI (reference sequence). The CDR3 length is 15 residues. The V end lost 5 bases, the J end lost 5 bases, and 18 bases lay between the germline ends.

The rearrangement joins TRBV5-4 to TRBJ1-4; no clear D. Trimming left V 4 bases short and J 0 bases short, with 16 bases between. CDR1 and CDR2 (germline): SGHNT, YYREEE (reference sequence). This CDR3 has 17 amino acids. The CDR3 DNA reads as TGTGCCAGCAGCCCGACCGGCGGATCTGCAACTAATGAAAAACTGTTTTTT. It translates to CASSPTGGSATNEKLFF.